This TCR beta chain was profiled in a study of T-cell memory formation after mild COVID-19. This CDR3 has 15 amino acids. V lost 6 bases and J lost 7, with 18 bases in between. Germline V gene lookup returns CDR1 SEHNR and CDR2 FQNEAQ (reference sequence). This clonotype was counted between two and nine times. TCRdb ran MiXCR on the 5' RACE reads and lists one entry per CDR3 protein. The data show 350,000 to 500,000 distinct CDR3 sequences, roughly 17% seen once. This clonotype originated in a young man who had mild COVID-19 (a few samples of this study predate the infection). Cell type and time point are not known. The chain is built from TRBV7-9 and TRBJ2-2; perhaps TRBD2 as D (5 bases). The sequenced sample was PBMCs or a T cell subset sorted from them (not recorded which). Written as DNA, the CDR3 is TGTGCCAGCAGTCCTGCGGGTATTGCGGGCGGGGAGCTGTTTTTT. This gives the protein CASSPAGIAGGELFF.